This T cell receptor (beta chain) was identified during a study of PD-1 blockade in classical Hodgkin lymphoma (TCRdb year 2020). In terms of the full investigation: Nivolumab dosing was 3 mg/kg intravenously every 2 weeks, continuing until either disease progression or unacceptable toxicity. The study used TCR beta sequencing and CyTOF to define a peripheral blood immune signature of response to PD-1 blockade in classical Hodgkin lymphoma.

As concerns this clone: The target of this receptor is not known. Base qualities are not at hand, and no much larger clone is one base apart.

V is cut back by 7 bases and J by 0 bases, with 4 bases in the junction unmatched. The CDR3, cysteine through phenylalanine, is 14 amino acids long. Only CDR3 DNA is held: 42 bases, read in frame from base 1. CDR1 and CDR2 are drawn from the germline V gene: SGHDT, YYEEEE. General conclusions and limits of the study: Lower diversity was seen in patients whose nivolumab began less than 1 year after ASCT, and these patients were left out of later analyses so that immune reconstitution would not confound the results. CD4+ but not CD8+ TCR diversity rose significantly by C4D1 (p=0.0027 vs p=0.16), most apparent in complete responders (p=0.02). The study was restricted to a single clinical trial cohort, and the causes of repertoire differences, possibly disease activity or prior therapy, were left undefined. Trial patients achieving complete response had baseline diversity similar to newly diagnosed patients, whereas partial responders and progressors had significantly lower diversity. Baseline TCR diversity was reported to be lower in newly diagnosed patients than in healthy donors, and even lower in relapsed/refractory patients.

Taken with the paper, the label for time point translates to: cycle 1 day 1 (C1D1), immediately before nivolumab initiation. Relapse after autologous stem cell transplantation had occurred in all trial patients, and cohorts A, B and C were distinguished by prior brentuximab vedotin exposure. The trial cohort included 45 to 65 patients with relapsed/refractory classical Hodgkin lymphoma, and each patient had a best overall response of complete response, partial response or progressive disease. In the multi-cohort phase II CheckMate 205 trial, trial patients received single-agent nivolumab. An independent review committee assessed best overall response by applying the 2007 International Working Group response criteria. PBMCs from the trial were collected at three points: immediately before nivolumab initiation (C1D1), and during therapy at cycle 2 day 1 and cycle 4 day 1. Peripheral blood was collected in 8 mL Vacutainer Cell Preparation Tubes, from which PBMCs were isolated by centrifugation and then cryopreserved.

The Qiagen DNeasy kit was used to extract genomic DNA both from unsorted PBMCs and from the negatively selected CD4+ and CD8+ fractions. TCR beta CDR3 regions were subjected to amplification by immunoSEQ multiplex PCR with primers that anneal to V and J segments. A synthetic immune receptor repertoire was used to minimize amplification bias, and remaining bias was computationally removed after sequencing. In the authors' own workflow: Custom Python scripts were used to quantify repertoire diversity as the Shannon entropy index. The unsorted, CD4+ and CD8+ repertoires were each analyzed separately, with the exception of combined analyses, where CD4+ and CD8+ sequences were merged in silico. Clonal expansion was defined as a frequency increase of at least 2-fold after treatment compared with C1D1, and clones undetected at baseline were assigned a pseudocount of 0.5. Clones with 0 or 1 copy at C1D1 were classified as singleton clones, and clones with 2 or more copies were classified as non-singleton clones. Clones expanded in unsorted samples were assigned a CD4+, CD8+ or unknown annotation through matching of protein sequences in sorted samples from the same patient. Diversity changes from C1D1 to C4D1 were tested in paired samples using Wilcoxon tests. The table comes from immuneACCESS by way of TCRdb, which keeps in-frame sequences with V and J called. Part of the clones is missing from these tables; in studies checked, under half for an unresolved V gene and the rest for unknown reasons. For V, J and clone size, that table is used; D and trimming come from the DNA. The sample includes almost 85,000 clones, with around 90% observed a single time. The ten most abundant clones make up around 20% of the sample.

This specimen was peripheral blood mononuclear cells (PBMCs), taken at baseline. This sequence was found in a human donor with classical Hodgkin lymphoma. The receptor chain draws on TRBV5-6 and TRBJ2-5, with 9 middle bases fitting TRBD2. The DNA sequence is TGTGCCAGCTGGCCTAGCGGGGACCAAGAGACCCAGTACTTC. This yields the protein CASWPSGDQETQYF. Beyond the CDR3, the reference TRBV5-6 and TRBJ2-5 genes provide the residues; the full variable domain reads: DAGVTQSPTHLIKTRGQQVTLRCSPKSGHDTVSWYQQALGQGPQFIFQYYEEEERQRGNFPDRFSGHQFPNYSSELNVNALLLGDSALYLCASWPSGDQETQYFGPGTRLLVL.